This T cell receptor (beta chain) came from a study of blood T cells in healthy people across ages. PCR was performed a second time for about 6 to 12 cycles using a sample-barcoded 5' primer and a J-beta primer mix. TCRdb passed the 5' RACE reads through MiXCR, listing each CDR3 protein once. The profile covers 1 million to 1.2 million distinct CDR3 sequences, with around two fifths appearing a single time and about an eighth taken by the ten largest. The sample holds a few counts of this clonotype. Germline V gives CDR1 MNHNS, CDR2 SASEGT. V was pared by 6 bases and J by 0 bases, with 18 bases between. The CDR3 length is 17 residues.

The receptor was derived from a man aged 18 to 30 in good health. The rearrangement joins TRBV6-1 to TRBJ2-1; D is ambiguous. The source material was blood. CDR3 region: CASSPQWSRFSYNEQFF. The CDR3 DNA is TGTGCCAGCAGCCCGCAGTGGTCGAGATTCTCCTACAATGAGCAGTTCTTC.